The present T cell receptor (beta chain) was sequenced within a study of human T cells and chemical hapten exposure. Study-level background: TCR yields per sample varied, mainly owing to small pooled library volume differences.

The time point was: patch test 2, 6 weeks after DPC sensitization. Noted treatment: therapeutic diphenylcyclopropenone sensitization with weekly scalp DPC. Unique molecular identifiers were attached to individual cDNA molecules during library preparation. TCRdb re-analysed the RACE reads in MiXCR, keeping a single row per CDR3 protein. Among 120,000 to 150,000 distinct CDR3 sequences listed, about 10% were seen once. The CDR3 is 18 residues long. With V trimmed by 3 bases and J by 6 bases, 17 bases remained unmatched. Germline V gene sequence: CDR1 SGHDT, CDR2 YYEEEE. V and J are TRBV5-6 and TRBJ2-4, with 8 nucleotides matching TRBD1. The specimen comprised whole blood, sampled in connection with sensitization to the hapten diphenylcyclopropenone (DPC). The sequence came from a woman aged 50 to 65 with alopecia areata. Some clones in this sample may be carry-over from other donors' samples. The CDR3 is CASSWTGTGLLSGNIQYF. The CDR3 DNA is TGTGCCAGCAGCTGGACCGGGACAGGTCTACTATCTGGAAACATTCAGTACTTC. Using reference TRBV5-6 and TRBJ2-4 for the parts outside the CDR3, the full variable domain is DAGVTQSPTHLIKTRGQQVTLRCSPKSGHDTVSWYQQALGQGPQFIFQYYEEEERQRGNFPDRFSGHQFPNYSSELNVNALLLGDSALYLCASSWTGTGLLSGNIQYFGAGTRLSVL.